This T cell receptor (beta chain) derives from a study of T-cell reconstitution after alpha-beta-depleted transplantation in children. This clonotype has just a few counts. TCRbeta library preparation incorporated unique molecular identifiers. TCRdb processed the PCR reads anew with MiXCR; each CDR3 protein has one entry. The repertoire consists of about 540,000 distinct CDR3 sequences, with approximately 16% occurring once and the leading ten covering roughly 3.3%. Per germline, CDR1 MNHNY and CDR2 SVGAGI (reference sequence). The V end lost 2 bases, the J end lost 4 bases, and 9 bases lay between the germline ends. This CDR3 contains 13 residues.

Specimen: PBMCs from the stem cell graft donor, collected from the stem cell graft. The rearrangement joins TRBV6-6 to TRBJ2-7; the D gene is possibly TRBD2 (5 bases). This clonotype was obtained from a human donor who donated a stem cell graft to a child with acute lymphoblastic leukemia. In nucleotides, the CDR3 is TGTGCCAGCAGTTACGACTACCAATACGAGCAGTACTTC. Its translation is CASSYDYQYEQYF.